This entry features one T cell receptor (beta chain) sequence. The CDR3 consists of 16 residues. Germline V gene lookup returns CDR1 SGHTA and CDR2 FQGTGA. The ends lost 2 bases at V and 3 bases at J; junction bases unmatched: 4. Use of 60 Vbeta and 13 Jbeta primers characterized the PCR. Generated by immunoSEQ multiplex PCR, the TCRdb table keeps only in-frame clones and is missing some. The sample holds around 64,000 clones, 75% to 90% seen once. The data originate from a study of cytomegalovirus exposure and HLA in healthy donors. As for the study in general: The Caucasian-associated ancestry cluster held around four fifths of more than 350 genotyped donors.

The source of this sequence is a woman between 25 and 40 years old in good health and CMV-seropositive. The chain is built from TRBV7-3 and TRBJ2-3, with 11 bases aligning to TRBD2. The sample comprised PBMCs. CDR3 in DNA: TGTGCCAGCAGCTTATCCGGGACTAGCGGTACAGATACGCAGTATTTT. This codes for CASSLSGTSGTDTQYF.